This T cell receptor beta chain was recovered during a study of control samples from healthy donors and cancer patients. Deletions cut 10 bases from V and 7 bases from J, with 10 bases between. There are 10 residues in the CDR3. The germline CDR1 and CDR2 sequences are MNHEY and SVGAGI. Generated by immunoSEQ multiplex PCR, the TCRdb table keeps only in-frame clones and is missing some. This table has tens of thousands of clones, 94% appearing once. Sequencing used blood. This clonotype was obtained from a young woman in good health. The chain uses TRBV6-5 and TRBJ1-2, with D possibly matching TRBD1 (6 bases). DNA of the CDR3: TGTGCCACAGGACAGTTTGGCTACACCTTC. The encoded protein is CATGQFGYTF.